This is a list of T cell receptor beta chains from one sample in a study of blood T cell repertoires in COVID-19. The assay was immunoSEQ multiplex PCR, and TCRdb's table has in-frame clones only and misses some. The table shows over 100,000 clones, with over 70% occurring only once. The source material was peripheral blood. The receptor set was obtained from a woman aged 70-85 years with acute or convalescent COVID-19. CDR3s include the opening cysteine and the closing phenylalanine or tryptophan. D genes are given only for firm matches. Size is stated for part of the rows, as once, few or many counts, or as a class when the clone is expanded.

abundance	d_gene	v_gene	j_gene	CDR3aa	CDR3nt
-	-	TRBV7-9	TRBJ1-4	CASTQEANEKLFF	TGTGCCAGCACCCAGGAGGCTAATGAAAAACTGTTTTTT
-	-	TRBV7-8	TRBJ2-3	CASSLEGPDTQYF	TGTGCCAGCAGCTTGGAGGGACCAGATACGCAGTATTTT
-	-	TRBV5-1	TRBJ2-7	CASSFGGASEQYF	TGCGCCAGCAGCTTCGGCGGGGCCTCCGAGCAGTACTTC
-	-	TRBV6-5	TRBJ2-1	CASIQDSTSYNEQFF	TGTGCCAGCATTCAAGACAGTACTTCCTACAATGAGCAGTTCTTC
-	-	TRBV11-2	TRBJ1-6	CASSAASGSNSPLHF	TGTGCCAGCAGCGCCGCGTCGGGGTCTAATTCACCCCTCCACTTT
-	TRBD1	TRBV29-1	TRBJ2-2	CSALRTGSTGELFF	TGCAGCGCTCTAAGGACAGGGAGCACCGGGGAGCTGTTTTTT
few	TRBD2	TRBV28	TRBJ2-1	CASSLVGRAVNEQFF	TGTGCCAGCAGTTTAGTCGGGAGGGCCGTTAATGAGCAGTTCTTC
-	-	TRBV25-1	TRBJ1-4	CASRASATNEKLFF	TGTGCCAGCAGGGCCTCTGCAACTAATGAAAAACTGTTTTTT
-	-	TRBV5-1	TRBJ1-1	CASSVALNPSTEAFF	TGCGCCAGCAGCGTGGCCCTTAACCCCAGCACTGAAGCTTTCTTT
once	-	TRBV28	TRBJ1-5	CASPPGGGTPFGQPQHF	TGTGCCAGCCCGCCCGGAGGAGGAACACCCTTTGGACAGCCCCAGCATTTT
-	TRBD1	TRBV10-2	TRBJ1-5	CASSELGQGNQPQHF	TGCGCCAGCAGTGAGCTCGGACAGGGCAATCAGCCCCAGCATTTT
once	-	TRBV5-4	TRBJ2-3	CASSLPGTDTQYF	TGTGCCAGCAGCTTGCCAGGGACAGATACGCAGTATTTT
-	-	TRBV18	TRBJ1-6	CASSSEQGYGSPLHF	TGTGCCAGCTCATCCGAACAGGGTTACGGTTCACCCCTCCACTTT
-	-	TRBV6-5	TRBJ2-7	CASSSGTSNEQYF	TGTGCCAGCAGCTCCGGGACTTCTAACGAGCAGTACTTC
-	-	TRBV9	TRBJ1-2	CASSSGQSYYTF	TGTGCCAGCAGCTCTGGACAGTCGTATTACACCTTC
-	-	TRBV23-1	TRBJ1-5	CASSQSGRARQPQHF	TGCGCCAGCAGTCAATCCGGCAGGGCGAGGCAGCCCCAGCATTTT
-	-	TRBV7-8	TRBJ1-4	CASSLLSTNEKLFF	TGTGCCAGCAGCTTATTATCGACTAATGAAAAACTGTTTTTT
-	-	TRBV5-5	TRBJ2-7	CASTFLDSLAYEQYF	TGTGCCAGCACTTTTTTGGACAGTCTAGCCTACGAGCAGTACTTC
once	-	TRBV5-5	TRBJ2-2	CASSTRVTNTGELFF	TGTGCCAGCAGCACGAGAGTCACGAACACCGGGGAGCTGTTTTTT
-	TRBD2	TRBV11-3	TRBJ2-7	CASSLEAGGEQYF	TGTGCCAGCAGCTTAGAAGCGGGAGGGGAGCAGTACTTC
-	-	TRBV3-1/TRBV3-2	TRBJ1-6	CASSQTLTDSPLHF	TGTGCCAGCAGCCAAACCCTCACAGATTCACCCCTCCACTTT
-	TRBD2	TRBV7-3	TRBJ2-1	CASSLGGRGYNEQFF	TGTGCCAGCAGCTTAGGCGGGAGAGGCTACAATGAGCAGTTCTTC
-	TRBD2	TRBV9	TRBJ2-3	CASSQNSGVGTDTQYF	TGTGCCAGCAGCCAAAATAGCGGGGTTGGCACAGATACGCAGTATTTT
-	TRBD1	TRBV6-1	TRBJ1-3	CASSEATGTGNTIYF	TGTGCCAGCAGTGAAGCGACAGGGACTGGAAACACCATATATTTT
-	-	TRBV3-1/TRBV3-2	TRBJ1-2	CASSPSLWESGYTF	TGTGCCAGCAGCCCCTCGTTATGGGAGAGTGGCTACACCTTC
-	-	TRBV19	TRBJ1-1	CASTTLGQGGLAFF	TGTGCCAGTACCACTCTGGGGCAGGGAGGGTTGGCTTTCTTT
-	-	TRBV7-9	TRBJ1-1	CASSLGEGYRDTEAFF	TGTGCCAGCAGCTTGGGTGAGGGGTACAGGGACACTGAAGCTTTCTTT
-	TRBD2	TRBV5-1	TRBJ2-7	CASSLLPHSGGASYEQYF	TGCGCCAGCAGCTTGTTACCCCATAGCGGGGGGGCATCCTACGAGCAGTACTTC
-	TRBD1	TRBV28	TRBJ1-1	CASSLTGGITEAFF	TGTGCCAGCAGTCTGACAGGGGGCATCACTGAAGCTTTCTTT
-	TRBD2	TRBV11-2	TRBJ2-1	CASSLGLAGTEQFF	TGTGCCAGCAGCTTAGGGCTAGCGGGAACTGAGCAGTTCTTC
-	-	TRBV6-5	TRBJ1-4	CASRLATGPNEKLFF	TGTGCCAGCAGGCTGGCTACAGGGCCTAATGAAAAACTGTTTTTT
few	-	TRBV2	TRBJ1-1	CASRGDNGRGEAFF	TGTGCCAGCAGGGGGGACAACGGTAGGGGTGAAGCTTTCTTT
-	-	TRBV25-1	TRBJ1-2	CASSEYKVGGGYGYTF	TGTGCCAGCAGTGAATATAAAGTAGGGGGTGGGTATGGCTACACCTTC
-	TRBD1	TRBV5-6	TRBJ2-4	CASSPRGTGYIQYF	TGTGCCAGCAGCCCCAGGGGGACAGGGTACATTCAGTACTTC